This TCR beta chain was captured by sequencing in a study of cytomegalovirus exposure and HLA in healthy donors. Broader study findings: A later look showed TCR association rates differing by HLA locus, highest for DRB1 and lowest for HLA-C.

CDR3 length: 14 residues. J gave up 5 bases and V 7 bases, and 8 bases lay outside the gene matches. The germline V gene encodes CDR1 SGHRS and CDR2 YFSETQ. Vbeta (60) and Jbeta (13) primers were used in the PCR. TCRdb's copy holds only in-frame clones and misses some; the assay was immunoSEQ multiplex PCR. The sample holds about 150,000 clones; about 76% are singletons and the top ten take 7.5% to 9%. This clone was counted only a few times. Antigen unknown. Sample: PBMCs. This clonotype was sampled from a man aged 25 to 45 in good health and CMV-seropositive. This chain uses TRBV5-1 with TRBJ2-1; 8 bases fit TRBD2. The DNA of the CDR3 is TGCGCCAGCTGTATAGGGACTAGTAACAATGAGCAGTTCTTC. Protein sequence: CASCIGTSNNEQFF. Full variable domain (remainder filled in from reference TRBV5-1 and TRBJ2-1): KAGVTQTPRYLIKTRGQQVTLSCSPISGHRSVSWYQQTPGQGLQFLFEYFSETQRNKGNFPGRFSGRQFSNSRSEMNVSTLELGDSALYLCASCIGTSNNEQFFGPGTRLTVL.